These 13 T cell receptor beta chains originate from one sample sequenced in a study of blood T cells in healthy people across ages. A second PCR, run for about 6 to 11 cycles, used a sample-barcoded 5' primer plus a J-beta primer mix. TCRdb used MiXCR to reprocess the 5' RACE reads, holding one entry per CDR3 protein. The sample gives around 1,800,000 distinct CDR3 sequences, around 42% of which show up once; under 30% is in the top ten. Material for sequencing was blood. The receptors come from a human donor in good health.

This clonotype appeared a single time. V gene TRBV6-5 combines with J gene TRBJ2-1, with D possibly being TRBD1 (5 bases). CDR1 and CDR2 (germline): MNHEY, SVGAGI. The CDR3 loop spans 15 amino acids. With 2 bases removed from V and 13 bases from J, the gap between germline ends came to 21 bases. The CDR3 DNA sequence: TGTGCCAGCAGTTACGGGTTGGTGGGTTCCAGGGATCAGTTCTTC. Its translation: CASSYGLVGSRDQFF.

This clonotype was detected a few times. The chain joins TRBV5-6 to TRBJ2-4, with 8 bases fitting TRBD1. V shed 2 bases, J shed 9 bases, and the junction held 13 bases outside the gene matches. The CDR3 is 16 residues long. Germline V gives CDR1 SGHDT, CDR2 YYEEEE. CDR3 loop: CASSFGQGASVGIQYF. CDR3 DNA sequence: TGTGCCAGCAGCTTCGGGCAGGGGGCATCAGTGGGCATTCAGTACTTC. Combining the CDR3 with reference TRBV5-6 and TRBJ2-4 gives the whole variable domain DAGVTQSPTHLIKTRGQQVTLRCSPKSGHDTVSWYQQALGQGPQFIFQYYEEEERQRGNFPDRFSGHQFPNYSSELNVNALLLGDSALYLCASSFGQGASVGIQYFGAGTRLSVL.

This sequence joins TRBV7-8 and TRBJ2-5, with D unresolved. The DNA end lines up better with TRBJ2-7; the J call may be wrong. Germline V CDR1 and CDR2: SGHVS, FQNEAQ. This CDR3 comprises 13 residues. CDR3 region: CASSATANYEQYF. CDR3 nucleotides: TGTGCCAGCAGCGCAACAGCCAATTACGAGCAGTACTTC.

This clonotype was counted between two and nine times. The chain joins TRBV5-1 to TRBJ2-7; D perhaps matches TRBD2 (5 bases). The germline V gene encodes CDR1 SGHRS and CDR2 YFSETQ. The ends were cut back, 6 bases at V and 4 bases at J, with 17 bases in the middle. The CDR3 is made up of 14 amino acids. CDR3 nucleotide sequence: TGCGCCAGCACTGAGGGTCCTGATAATTACGAGCAGTACTTC. Its protein product is CASTEGPDNYEQYF.

This clonotype was counted a few times. J is TRBJ2-3 and V is TRBV11-2, with D hard to call. The length of the CDR3 is 11 residues. V dropped 0 bases and J dropped 8 bases, with 3 bases sitting between them. Germline V gene data show CDR1 as SGHAT and CDR2 as FQNNGV. CDR3 in DNA: TGTGCCAGCAGCTTAGATCTTACGCAGTATTTT. It specifies CASSLDLTQYF.

J is TRBJ1-1 and V is TRBV5-6; maybe TRBD1 (6 bases). Between the trimmed V and J ends, which lost 1 base and 0 bases, there was a span of 13 bases. The CDR3 is made up of 16 amino acids. Per germline, CDR1 SGHDT and CDR2 YYEEEE. The CDR3 coding sequence is TGTGCCAGCAGCTTGATCCAGGGGTACGTGAACACTGAAGCTTTCTTT. It translates to CASSLIQGYVNTEAFF.

This CDR3 is CSVQGAYTQYF. The CDR3 bases are TGCAGCGTTCAGGGGGCTTATACGCAGTATTTT. J is TRBJ2-3 and V is TRBV29-1, with 8 bases identical to TRBD1. Per germline, CDR1 SQVTM and CDR2 ANQGSEA. J gave up 7 bases and V 5 bases, and 2 bases lay outside the gene matches. The CDR3 has 11 residues.

V is TRBV7-9 and J is TRBJ1-1; D may be TRBD1 (5 bases). Trimming stripped 5 bases from V and 10 bases from J, with 11 bases between. The CDR3 spans 11 residues. Per the germline V gene, CDR1 is SEHNR and CDR2 is FQNEAQ (reference sequence). Here the CDR3 reads CASSPGFVAFF. CDR3 coding DNA: TGTGCCAGCAGCCCAGGGTTTGTAGCTTTCTTT.

The gene calls are TRBV29-1 and TRBJ1-1, with D hard to call. The CDR3 extends over 15 amino acids. Germline V CDR1 and CDR2: SQVTM, ANQGSEA. Trimming shortened V by 0 bases and J by 2 bases, and 13 bases separated the two germline ends. CDR3 bases: TGCAGCGTTGAAGATTGGGGTGCGGCAAACACTGAAGCTTTCTTT. This sequence encodes CSVEDWGAANTEAFF.

V gene TRBV29-1 combines with J gene TRBJ2-2; D might be TRBD1 (6 bases). The CDR3 contains 12 residues. Germline loops: CDR1 SQVTM, CDR2 ANQGSEA. The germline V and J ends were trimmed by 8 bases and 6 bases, with 13 bases remaining between them. CDR3 amino acids: CSFRGYAGELFF. DNA for the CDR3: TGCAGCTTCAGGGGATATGCCGGGGAGCTGTTTTTT.

This rearrangement joins TRBV20-1 to TRBJ1-5; tentatively, D is TRBD1 (6 bases). Trimming left V 2 bases short and J 9 bases short, with 14 bases between. Per germline, CDR1 DFQATT and CDR2 SNEGSKA (reference sequence). The CDR3 runs to 13 residues. This CDR3 is CSARSAGVWPQHF. Written as DNA, the CDR3 is TGCAGTGCTAGATCGGCAGGGGTTTGGCCCCAGCATTTT.

This clonotype was recorded only once. The CDR3 nucleotides are TGTGCCAGCAGCTTCGGGGAGGCCCCCTACGAGCAGTACTTC. As protein: CASSFGEAPYEQYF. The rearrangement joins TRBV5-5 to TRBJ2-7, with a weak D call TRBD2 (6 bases). Germline V gene sequence: CDR1 SGHKS, CDR2 YYEKEE (reference sequence). V was cut by 2 bases and J by 2 bases, with 11 bases left in between. This CDR3 has 14 residues.

This clonotype was counted between two and nine times. This chain connects TRBV20-1 to TRBJ2-5; no definite D call. V was shortened by 0 bases and J by 1 base, with 12 bases between the two germline ends. The germline V gene encodes CDR1 DFQATT and CDR2 SNEGSKA (reference sequence). The CDR3 totals 15 residues. Written as DNA, the CDR3 is TGCAGTGCTAGAGATGGCAGGAACCCCCAAGAGACCCAGTACTTC. Translated, it gives CSARDGRNPQETQYF.